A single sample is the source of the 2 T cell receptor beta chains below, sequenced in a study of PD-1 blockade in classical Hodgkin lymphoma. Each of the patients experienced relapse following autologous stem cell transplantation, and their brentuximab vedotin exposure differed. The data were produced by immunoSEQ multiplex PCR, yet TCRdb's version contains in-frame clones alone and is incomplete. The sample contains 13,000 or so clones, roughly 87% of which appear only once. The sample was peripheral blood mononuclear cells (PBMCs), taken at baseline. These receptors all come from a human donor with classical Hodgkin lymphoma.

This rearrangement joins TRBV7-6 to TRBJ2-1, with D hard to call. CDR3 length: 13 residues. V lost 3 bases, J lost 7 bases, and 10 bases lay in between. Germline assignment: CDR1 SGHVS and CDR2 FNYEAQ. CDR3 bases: TGTGCCAGCAGCTTGCTAAACTTGAATGAGCAGTTCTTC. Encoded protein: CASSLLNLNEQFF.

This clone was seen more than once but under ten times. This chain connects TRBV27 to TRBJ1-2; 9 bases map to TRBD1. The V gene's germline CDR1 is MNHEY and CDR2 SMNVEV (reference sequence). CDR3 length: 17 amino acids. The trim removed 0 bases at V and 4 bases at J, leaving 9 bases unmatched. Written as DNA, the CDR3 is TGTGCCAGCAGTTTATCGGGGACAGGGATCGGCAGCTATGGCTACACCTTC. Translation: CASSLSGTGIGSYGYTF.